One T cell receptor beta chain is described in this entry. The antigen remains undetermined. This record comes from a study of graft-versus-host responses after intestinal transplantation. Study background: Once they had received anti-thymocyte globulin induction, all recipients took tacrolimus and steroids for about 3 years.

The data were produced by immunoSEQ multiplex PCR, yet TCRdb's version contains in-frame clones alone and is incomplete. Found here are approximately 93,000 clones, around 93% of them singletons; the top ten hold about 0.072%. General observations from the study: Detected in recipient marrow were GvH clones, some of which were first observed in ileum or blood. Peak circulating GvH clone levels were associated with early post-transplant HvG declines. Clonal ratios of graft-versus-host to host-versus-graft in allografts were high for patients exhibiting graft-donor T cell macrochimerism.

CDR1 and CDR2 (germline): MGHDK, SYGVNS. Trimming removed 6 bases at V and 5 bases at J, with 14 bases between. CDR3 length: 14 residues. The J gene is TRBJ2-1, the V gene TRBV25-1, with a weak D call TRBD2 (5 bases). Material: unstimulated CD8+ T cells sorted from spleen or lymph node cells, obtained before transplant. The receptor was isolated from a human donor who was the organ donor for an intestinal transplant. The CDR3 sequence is CASRDFNRDNEQFF. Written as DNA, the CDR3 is TGTGCCAGCAGGGACTTTAATCGGGACAATGAGCAGTTCTTC.